The entry below describes one T cell receptor beta chain. There is no known antigen for this receptor. No base qualities exist here, and no much larger clone lies one base off it. The CDR3 spans 17 residues, from the cysteine through the phenylalanine. Of all the DNA, just the CDR3 is kept, 51 bases in frame from base 1. Trimming leaves V shorter by 2 bases and J shorter by 3 bases, with the junction holding 13 bases beyond the gene matches. The immunoSEQ Assay was the method used to sequence TCRbeta CDR3 regions. After extraction, genomic DNA underwent amplification by bias-controlled multiplex PCR, followed by high-throughput sequencing. On the authors' methods: To quantify the absolute abundance of every unique TCRbeta CDR3 region, sequences were collapsed and filtered. Usable DNA was measured by amplifying reference genes present in all nucleated cells, and TCRbeta template counts were normalized to that usable DNA to estimate T cell fraction. Repertoire TCRs were annotated as SARS-CoV-2-specific by exact matching of V gene, CDR3 amino acid sequence and J gene to a known reactive TCR set. The reference SARS-CoV-2 TCR set was obtained from MIRA and was filtered for enrichment in COVID-19-positive ImmuneCODE repertoires, whereby public or cross-reactive TCRs were removed. Using the MIRA antigens, annotated TCRs were further analysed by specific ORF or by position within an ORF. Breadth was defined as the number of annotated unique rearrangements divided by the total number of unique productive rearrangements, and depth was defined as the summed frequency of the annotated unique rearrangements. Group comparisons of TCR breadth used two-sided Wilcoxon rank-sum tests. TCRdb took this table from immuneACCESS and kept in-frame rearrangements with V and J called. Such tables lack part of the clones; where checked against another copy, unresolved V genes explain under half of the gap, and the rest is unexplained. D and trimming come from the DNA, and the V and J calls and clone size come from that table. This sample has about 350,000 clones in its table, and about 85% of those were observed once. Of the sample, less than 4% falls within the top ten clones.

This sample is drawn from a study of Ad26.COV2.S vaccination and SARS-CoV-2 variants (dated by TCRdb to 2020 to 2023). At the level of the whole study: Vaccine-arm donors came from COV1001, a multicentre, randomized, double-blind, placebo-controlled phase I-IIa trial of Ad26.COV2.S in healthy adults. Dosing of Ad26.COV2.S was intramuscular, at either 5x10^10 or 1x10^11 viral particles, delivered as one shot or as two shots spaced 56 days apart. The specificity and breadth of SARS-CoV-2-reactive T cell receptors after Ad26.COV2.S vaccination were assessed by TCRbeta repertoire sequencing. The TCR-sequenced set comprised approximately 32 samples: around 20 Ad26.COV2.S vaccine recipients, 5 placebo recipients and 8 SARS-CoV-2 convalescent individuals. Trial participants were randomized into five groups of five, in which low-dose or high-dose Ad26.COV2.S was given once or twice, or placebo was given on both occasions. Throughout the experiments and outcome assessment, investigators stayed blinded to trial group allocation.

Findings and caveats that apply to the study as a whole: Higher spike-specific TCR breadth was observed in Ad26.COV2.S recipients than in placebo recipients (P = 0.0014). The study lacked the statistical power to compare responses across vaccine doses or regimens. After vaccination, spike-specific CD8+ and CD4+ T cell responses were reported to show substantial breadth. According to the authors, total T cell responses may have been underestimated by the TCR breadth and depth analyses. Non-spike TCR breadth was comparable between vaccine and placebo recipients, consistent with the vaccine containing only spike.

Sample treatment or condition, as interpreted from the label and publication: around 19 received Ad26.COV2.S at low or high dose, single or two shots; about 5 received placebo; per-sample allocation not given. For vaccine and placebo recipients, the sequenced repertoires came from samples collected on day 63 after the first injection. Cohort 1b enrolled 20 to 30 adults aged 18-55 years at a single site in Boston, USA, between 29 July and 7 August 2020. Ad26.COV2.S was a replication-incompetent adenovirus type 26 vector expressing a prefusion-stabilized SARS-CoV-2 spike protein from the original Wuhan strain.

The chain links TRBV23-1 with TRBJ2-7; TRBD2 agrees with 7 junctional bases. TRBV23-1 counts as an open reading frame of uncertain function. Sequenced material: peripheral blood, taken in a trial of Ad26.COV2.S vaccine versus placebo. This sequence originates from a person between 18 and 65 years old who received the Ad26.COV2.S COVID-19 vaccine or a placebo. The CDR3: CASSQITAGTWGYEQYF. The nucleotide sequence is given as TGCGCCAGCAGTCAAATAACAGCGGGGACCTGGGGCTACGAGCAGTACTTC.